The clone carrying this T cell receptor beta chain was detected only a few times. Its antigen is unidentified. The CDR3 extends over 15 amino acids. The data were taken from a study of beta chain features in type 1 diabetes. Researchers reported sorting CD4+ naive, central memory, regulatory and stem cell-like memory cells via CD45RO/CCR7/CD25/CD127/CD95/CD27. Whole-study results and caveats: Within each of all four CD4+ subsets, Type 1 diabetes patients had TCRB CDR3s that were moderately but significantly shorter. In type 1 diabetes patients, VDJ junctions had fewer insertions; deletions at these junctions were more frequent. The similarity of naive, central memory and Treg TCRB repertoires appeared greater among patients than among healthy donors.

The investigators reverse transcribed all of the isolated RNA, so they sequenced expressed TCRB transcripts. Deep immunoSEQ sequencing covered naive, central memory and regulatory T cell samples. The table came from immunoSEQ multiplex PCR; TCRdb's copy has only in-frame clones and leaves some out. The sample contains 500,000 to 800,000 clones, 9.5% to 15% of which appear only once. The TCR sequence derives from a man younger than 45 with type 1 diabetes. J is TRBJ2-1 and V is TRBV1; TRBD2, the table's D call, was not compared with the DNA. TRBV1 is classified as a pseudogene. Sequenced input: naive CD4+ T cells from blood. CDR3 region: CTSSPEVKRSDEQFF. The CDR3 DNA reads TGCACCAGCAGCCCAGAGGTCAAGCGCTCTGATGAGCAGTTCTTC.